This TCR beta chain originates from a study of blood T cell repertoires in COVID-19. In germline, CDR1 is LNHNV, CDR2 YYDKDF (reference sequence). There are 13 residues in the CDR3. V lost 0 bases to trimming and J lost 16 bases, with 16 bases between them. Assay: immunoSEQ multiplex PCR; the TCRdb copy retains only in-frame clones and omits some. The table records 45,000 to 65,000 clones, roughly 84% of them present only once. Specimen: peripheral blood. This TCR was sampled from a man aged 50 to 60 with active COVID-19. The J gene is TRBJ2-4, the V gene TRBV15, with TRBD2 as a possible D gene (6 bases). The CDR3 loop is CATSRDWASGGYF. In DNA form, the CDR3 reads TGTGCCACCAGCAGAGATTGGGCCTCCGGGGGTTACTTC.